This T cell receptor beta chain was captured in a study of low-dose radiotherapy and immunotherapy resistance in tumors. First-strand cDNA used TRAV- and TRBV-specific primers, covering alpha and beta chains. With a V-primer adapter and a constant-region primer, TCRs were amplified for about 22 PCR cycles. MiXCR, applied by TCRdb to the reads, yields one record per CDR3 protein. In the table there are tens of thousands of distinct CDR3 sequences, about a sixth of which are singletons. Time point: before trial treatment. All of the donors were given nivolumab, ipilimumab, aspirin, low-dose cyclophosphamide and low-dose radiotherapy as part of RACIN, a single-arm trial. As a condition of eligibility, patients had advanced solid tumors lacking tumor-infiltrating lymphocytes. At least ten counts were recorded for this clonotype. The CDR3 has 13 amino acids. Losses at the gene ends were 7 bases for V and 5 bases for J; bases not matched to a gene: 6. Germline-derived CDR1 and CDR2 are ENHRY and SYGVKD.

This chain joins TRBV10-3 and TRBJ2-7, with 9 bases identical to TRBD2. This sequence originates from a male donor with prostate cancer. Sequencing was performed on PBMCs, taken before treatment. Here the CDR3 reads CAIKEAGGDEQYF. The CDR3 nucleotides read TGTGCCATCAAAGAAGCGGGGGGCGACGAGCAGTACTTC.